Judged by abundance, the clone carrying this TCR beta chain is medium-sized (0.01 to 0.1%). Its antigen remains unidentified. An Oncomine TCR Beta short-read assay was used to sequence the DNA from cultured CD4+ T cells. MiXCR, run by TCRdb on the PCR reads, gives a single entry per CDR3 protein. Here the sample spans some 980 distinct CDR3 sequences, around a third being singletons. This sample stems from a study of vaccination and CD4 T cells after COVID-19. Overall study: Overlapping spike peptides from SARS-CoV-2, HCoV-NL63, HCoV-OC43 and HCoV-229E served to stimulate the cells.

The treatment was: approximately nine-day PBMC culture with coronavirus spike peptide pools or control peptides (ViraFEST assay). Unexposed donor CD4+ T cells predated the COVID-19 pandemic, collected 2011-2018. Overall study findings and caveats: Nearly all convalescent vaccine-specific clones, 304 of 307, recognized only SARS-CoV-2 spike.

The germline CDR1 and CDR2 sequences are DFQATT and SNEGSKA (reference sequence). This CDR3 is 15 amino acids long. Trimming left V 5 bases short and J 0 bases short, with 14 bases between. The clonotype was recovered from a human donor in good health. Sequenced sample: CD4+ T cells from blood, cultured in vitro. The chain has TRBV20-1 and TRBJ1-5; no clear D. The CDR3 DNA reads as TGCAGTGCTGACGCCATCAGTTATAGCAATCAGCCCCAGCATTTT. Its translation: CSADAISYSNQPQHF.